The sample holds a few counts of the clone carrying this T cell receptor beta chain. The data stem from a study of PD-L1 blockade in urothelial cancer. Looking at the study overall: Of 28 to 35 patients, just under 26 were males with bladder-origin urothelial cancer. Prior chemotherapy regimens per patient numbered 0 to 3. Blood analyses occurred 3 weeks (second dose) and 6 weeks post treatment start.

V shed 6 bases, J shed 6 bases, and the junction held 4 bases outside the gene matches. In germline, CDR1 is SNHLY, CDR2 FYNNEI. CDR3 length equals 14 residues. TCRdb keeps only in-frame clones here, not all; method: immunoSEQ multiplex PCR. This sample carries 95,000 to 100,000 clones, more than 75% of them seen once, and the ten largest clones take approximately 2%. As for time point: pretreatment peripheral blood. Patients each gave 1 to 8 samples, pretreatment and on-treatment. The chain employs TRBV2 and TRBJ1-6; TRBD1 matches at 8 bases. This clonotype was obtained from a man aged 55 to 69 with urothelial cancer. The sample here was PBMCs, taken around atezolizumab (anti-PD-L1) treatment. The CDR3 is CASRLDRGNSPLHF. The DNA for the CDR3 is TGTGCCAGCAGACTTGACAGGGGTAATTCACCCCTCCACTTT.